The source of this T cell receptor (beta chain) is a study of molecular identifiers for immune sequencing clone quantification. A single record per CDR3 protein comes from TCRdb applying MiXCR to the PCR reads. The data contain hundreds of thousands of distinct CDR3 sequences, about 25% of them singletons. This clonotype was seen a few times. Its antigen remains unknown. Study-wide points: Jurkat TCR RNA that was spiked in from one cell was reportedly detectable among one million naive cells.

This CDR3 spans 18 amino acids. Germline-derived CDR1 and CDR2 are MNHEY and SMNVEV (reference sequence). V was pared by 5 bases and J by 0 bases, with 10 bases of the junction left unmatched. Specimen: naive CD8+ T cells from blood, with Jurkat cell RNA spiked in. The subset denotes: FACS-sorted CD8+CD4-CCR7+CD45RA+ naive T cells. The chain recombines TRBV27 with TRBJ2-1; 10 nucleotides agree with TRBD2. This receptor was obtained from a human donor in good health. Some libraries in this study had Jurkat cell RNA spiked in. The CDR3 bases are TGTGCCAGCAGTCCCTATAGCGGGGGGTTAAGCTCCTACAATGAGCAGTTCTTC. This sequence encodes CASSPYSGGLSSYNEQFF.